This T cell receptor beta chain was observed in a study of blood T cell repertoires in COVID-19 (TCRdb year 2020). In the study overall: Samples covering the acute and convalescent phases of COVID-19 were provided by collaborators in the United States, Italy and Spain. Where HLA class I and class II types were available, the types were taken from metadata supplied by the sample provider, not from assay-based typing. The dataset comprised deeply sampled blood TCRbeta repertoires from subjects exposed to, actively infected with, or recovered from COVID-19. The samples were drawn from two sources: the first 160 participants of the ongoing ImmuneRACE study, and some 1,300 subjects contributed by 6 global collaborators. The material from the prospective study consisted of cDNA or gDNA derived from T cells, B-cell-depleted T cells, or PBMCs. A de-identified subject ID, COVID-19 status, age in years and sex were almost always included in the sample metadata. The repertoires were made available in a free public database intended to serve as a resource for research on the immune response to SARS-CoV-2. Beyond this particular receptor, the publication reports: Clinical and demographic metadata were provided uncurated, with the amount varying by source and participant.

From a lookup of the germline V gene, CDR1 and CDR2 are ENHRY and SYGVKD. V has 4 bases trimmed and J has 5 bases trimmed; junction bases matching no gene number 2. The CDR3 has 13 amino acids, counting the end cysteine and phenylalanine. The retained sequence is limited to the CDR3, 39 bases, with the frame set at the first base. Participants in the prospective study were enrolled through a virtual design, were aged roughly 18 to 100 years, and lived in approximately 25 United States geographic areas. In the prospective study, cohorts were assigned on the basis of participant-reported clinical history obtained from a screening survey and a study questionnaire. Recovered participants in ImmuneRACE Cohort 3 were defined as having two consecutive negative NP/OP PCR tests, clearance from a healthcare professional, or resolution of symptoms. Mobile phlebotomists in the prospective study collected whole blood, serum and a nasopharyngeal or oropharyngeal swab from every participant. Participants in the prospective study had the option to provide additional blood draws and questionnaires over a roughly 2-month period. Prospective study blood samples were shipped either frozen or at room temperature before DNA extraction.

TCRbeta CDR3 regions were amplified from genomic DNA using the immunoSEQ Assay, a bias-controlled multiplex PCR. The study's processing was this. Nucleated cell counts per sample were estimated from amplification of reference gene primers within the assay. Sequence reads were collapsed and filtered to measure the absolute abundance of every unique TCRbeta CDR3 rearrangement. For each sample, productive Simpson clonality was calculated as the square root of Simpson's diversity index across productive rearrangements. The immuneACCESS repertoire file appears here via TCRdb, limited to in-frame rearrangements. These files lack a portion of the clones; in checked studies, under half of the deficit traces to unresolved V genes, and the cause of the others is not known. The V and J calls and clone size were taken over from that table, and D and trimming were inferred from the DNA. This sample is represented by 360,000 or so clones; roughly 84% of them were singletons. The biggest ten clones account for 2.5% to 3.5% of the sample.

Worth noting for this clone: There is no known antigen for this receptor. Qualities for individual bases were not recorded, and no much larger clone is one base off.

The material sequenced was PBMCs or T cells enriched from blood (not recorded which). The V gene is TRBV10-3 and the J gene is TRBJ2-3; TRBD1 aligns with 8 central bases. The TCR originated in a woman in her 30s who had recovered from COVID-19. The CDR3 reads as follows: CAISGTGKDTQYF. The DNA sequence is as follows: TGTGCCATCAGTGGGACAGGGAAAGATACGCAGTATTTT.